Below, one T cell receptor (beta chain) is given with its context. During corrective heart surgery, resections were taken, and the thymus tissue came from them. Healthy Finnish infants undergoing corrective surgery for congenital heart defects provided the donor material. Produced via immunoSEQ multiplex PCR; TCRdb's table is partial and in-frame only. Counted here are some 72,000 clones, just over 95% occurring once; the ten biggest clones make up roughly 0.03%. The entry originates in a study of human thymus T cells. Trimming removed 5 bases from V and 3 bases from J, with 17 bases in between. The V gene's germline CDR1 is LNHDA and CDR2 SQIVND (reference sequence). The CDR3 length is 16 residues.

This chain connects TRBV19 to TRBJ2-1; D gene uncertain. This TCR was recovered from a boy under two years old with a congenital heart defect but otherwise immunologically healthy. Sequencing used thymus tissue. CDR3 coding DNA: TGTGCCAGTAGTCCTCCCGGCGGCCCGTTCTACAATGAGCAGTTCTTC. Its protein product is CASSPPGGPFYNEQFF.